This T cell receptor (beta chain) was identified in a study of blood T cell repertoires in COVID-19. Deletions cut 5 bases from V and 0 bases from J, with 15 bases between. The CDR3 is 16 residues long. Germline V gene data show CDR1 as SGHVS and CDR2 as FQNEAQ. Here immunoSEQ multiplex PCR was the method, and the copy in TCRdb shows in-frame clones only, minus some. There are about 140,000 clones in the sample; about four fifths occur only once, and approximately 1.6% lies in the top ten. Sequencing was done on a sample of PBMCs or T cells enriched from blood (not recorded which). This chain uses TRBV7-8 with TRBJ2-3, with TRBD1 as a possible D gene (6 bases). This receptor was identified in a woman under 30 who had been exposed to COVID-19. The CDR3 DNA is TGTGCCAGCAGCCTAAGACAGGAGCCCAGCACAGATACGCAGTATTTT. This translates into CASSLRQEPSTDTQYF.